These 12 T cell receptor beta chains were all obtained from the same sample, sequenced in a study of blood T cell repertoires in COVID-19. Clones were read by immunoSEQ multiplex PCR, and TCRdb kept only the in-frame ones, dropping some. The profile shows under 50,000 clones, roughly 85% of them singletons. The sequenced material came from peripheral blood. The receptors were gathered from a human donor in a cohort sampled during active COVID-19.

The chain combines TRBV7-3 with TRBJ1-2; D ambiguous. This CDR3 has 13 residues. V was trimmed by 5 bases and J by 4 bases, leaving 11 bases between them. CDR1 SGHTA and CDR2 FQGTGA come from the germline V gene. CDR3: CASSLERGYGYTF. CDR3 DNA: TGTGCCAGCAGCCTAGAACGGGGCTATGGCTACACCTTC.

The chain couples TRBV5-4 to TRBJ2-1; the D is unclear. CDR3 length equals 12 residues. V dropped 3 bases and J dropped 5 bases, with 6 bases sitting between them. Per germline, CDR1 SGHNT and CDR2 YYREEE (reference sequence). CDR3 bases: TGTGCCAGCAGCTCCCGTAACAATGAGCAGTTCTTC. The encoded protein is CASSSRNNEQFF. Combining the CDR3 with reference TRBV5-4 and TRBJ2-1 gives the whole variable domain ETGVTQSPTHLIKTRGQQVTLRCSSQSGHNTVSWYQQALGQGPQFIFQYYREEENGRGNFPPRFSGLQFPNYSSELNVNALELDDSALYLCASSSRNNEQFFGPGTRLTVL.

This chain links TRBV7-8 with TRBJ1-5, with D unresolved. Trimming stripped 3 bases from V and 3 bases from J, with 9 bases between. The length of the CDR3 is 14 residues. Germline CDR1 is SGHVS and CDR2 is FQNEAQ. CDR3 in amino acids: CASSFSGNNQPQHF. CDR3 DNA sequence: TGTGCCAGCAGCTTTAGCGGTAACAATCAGCCCCAGCATTTT.

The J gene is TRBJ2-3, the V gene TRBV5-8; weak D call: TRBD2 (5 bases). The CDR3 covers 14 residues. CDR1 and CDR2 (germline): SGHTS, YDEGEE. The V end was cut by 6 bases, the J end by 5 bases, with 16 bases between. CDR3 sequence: CASTFSRAGDTQYF. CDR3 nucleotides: TGTGCCAGCACCTTCAGTCGGGCGGGAGATACGCAGTATTTT.

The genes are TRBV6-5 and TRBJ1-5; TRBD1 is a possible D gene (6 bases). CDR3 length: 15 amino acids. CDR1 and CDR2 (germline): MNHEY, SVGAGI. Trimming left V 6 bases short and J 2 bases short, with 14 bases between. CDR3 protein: CASSTRAGGNQPQHF. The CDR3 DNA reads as TGTGCCAGCAGCACCCGGGCAGGGGGCAATCAGCCCCAGCATTTT.

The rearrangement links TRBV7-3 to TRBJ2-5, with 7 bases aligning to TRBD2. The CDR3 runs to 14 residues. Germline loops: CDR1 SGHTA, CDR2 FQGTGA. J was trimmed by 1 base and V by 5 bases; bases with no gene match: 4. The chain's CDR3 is CASSQSSGQETQYF. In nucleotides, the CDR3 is TGTGCCAGCAGCCAGTCTAGCGGCCAAGAGACCCAGTACTTC.

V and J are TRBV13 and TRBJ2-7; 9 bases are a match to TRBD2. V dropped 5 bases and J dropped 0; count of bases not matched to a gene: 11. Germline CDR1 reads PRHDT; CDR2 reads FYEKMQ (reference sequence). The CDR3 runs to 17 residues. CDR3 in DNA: TGTGCCAGCAGCCCCACCATAGCGGGGGTCAGCTCCTACGAGCAGTACTTC. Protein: CASSPTIAGVSSYEQYF.

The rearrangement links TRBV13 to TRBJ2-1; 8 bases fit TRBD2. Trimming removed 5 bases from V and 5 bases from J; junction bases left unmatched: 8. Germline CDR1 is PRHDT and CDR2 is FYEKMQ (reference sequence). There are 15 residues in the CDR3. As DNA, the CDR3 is TGTGCCAGCAGCCCCGCCCTGCGGGAGGACAATGAGCAGTTCTTC. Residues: CASSPALREDNEQFF.

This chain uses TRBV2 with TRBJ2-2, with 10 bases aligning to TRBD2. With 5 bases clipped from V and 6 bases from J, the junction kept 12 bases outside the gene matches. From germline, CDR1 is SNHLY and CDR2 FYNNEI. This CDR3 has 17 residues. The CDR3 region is CASSSRFSSGGAGELFF. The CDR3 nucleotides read TGTGCCAGCAGTTCAAGATTCTCTAGCGGGGGTGCCGGGGAGCTGTTTTTT.

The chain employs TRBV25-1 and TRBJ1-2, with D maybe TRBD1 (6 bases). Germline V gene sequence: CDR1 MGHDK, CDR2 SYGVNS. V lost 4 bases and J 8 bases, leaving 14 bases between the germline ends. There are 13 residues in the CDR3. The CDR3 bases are TGTGCCAGCAGTGCGGGGGGGGCCGGGGGCTACACCTTC. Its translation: CASSAGGAGGYTF.

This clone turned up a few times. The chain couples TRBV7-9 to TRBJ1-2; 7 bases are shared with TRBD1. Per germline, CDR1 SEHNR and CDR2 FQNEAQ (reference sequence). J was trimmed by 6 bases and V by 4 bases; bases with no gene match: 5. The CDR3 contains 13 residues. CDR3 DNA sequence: TGTGCCAGCAGCTCATTGGACAGGAATGGCTACACCTTC. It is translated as CASSSLDRNGYTF.

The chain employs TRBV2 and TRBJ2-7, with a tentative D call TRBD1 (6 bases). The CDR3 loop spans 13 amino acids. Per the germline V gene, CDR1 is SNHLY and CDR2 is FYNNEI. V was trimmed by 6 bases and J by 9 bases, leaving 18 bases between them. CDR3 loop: CASRGARMSRQYF. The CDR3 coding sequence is TGTGCCAGCAGGGGGGCTCGCATGTCTCGGCAGTACTTC.